This TCR beta chain derives from a study of molecular identifiers for immune sequencing clone quantification. One entry per CDR3 protein, called by TCRdb with MiXCR from the PCR reads. The table lists 460,000 or so distinct CDR3 sequences, about 22% of them singletons. Study outcomes and limitations: Clones with over 20 RNA copies captured over 97% of effector molecules but under 1% of naive ones.

The V end was cut by 1 base, the J end by 8 bases, with 15 bases between. This CDR3 is built from 15 residues. Germline-derived CDR1 and CDR2 are LGHNA and YNFKEQ. There are a few counts of this clonotype. Its antigen remains unknown. For naive CD8 T cells, sorting used the CD8+CD4-CCR7+CD45RA+ phenotype. This sequence joins TRBV4-2 and TRBJ2-1; D is perhaps TRBD1 (5 bases). The clonotype originates from a human donor in good health. Some libraries in this study had Jurkat cell RNA spiked in. The sample comprised naive CD8+ T cells from blood, with Jurkat cell RNA spiked in. Subset here: FACS-sorted CD8+CD4-CCR7+CD45RA+ naive T cells. This CDR3 reads CASSQAPGSGHEQFF. The CDR3 DNA reads TGTGCCAGCAGCCAAGCGCCAGGGTCGGGTCATGAGCAGTTCTTC.